The entry below gives a single TCR beta chain sequence along with its context. This sample is part of a study of Ad26.COV2.S vaccination and SARS-CoV-2 variants. TCRdb's copy holds only in-frame clones and misses some; the assay was immunoSEQ multiplex PCR. The sample contains 400,000 to 450,000 clones, 90% of which appear only once. This sample's treatment: about 20 received Ad26.COV2.S at low or high dose, single or two shots; a few received placebo; per-sample allocation not given. Collection of samples fell on day 63 after the first vaccine or placebo injection. In germline, CDR1 is LGHNA, CDR2 YSLEER. This CDR3 has 16 residues. The V end was cut by 0 bases, the J end by 11 bases, with 20 bases between.

The chain uses TRBV4-3 and TRBJ1-3; perhaps TRBD1 as D (5 bases). The TCR was taken from a person between 18 and 65 years old who received the Ad26.COV2.S COVID-19 vaccine or a placebo. This sample comprised peripheral blood, obtained in a trial of Ad26.COV2.S vaccine versus placebo. This chain's CDR3 is CASSQDRDWGFGAIYF. CDR3 sequence (DNA): TGCGCCAGCAGCCAAGATCGGGACTGGGGGTTTGGGGCCATATATTTT.